This entry concerns a single TCR beta chain. The CDR3 length is 14 residues. The germline CDR1 and CDR2 sequences are SGHRS and YFSETQ. V dropped 7 bases and J dropped 0; count of bases not matched to a gene: 7. These data belong to a study of blood T cell repertoires in COVID-19. Turning to the study itself: T cells, B-cell-depleted T cells, or PBMCs supplied cDNA or gDNA.

As originally analysed: Reference gene primer amplification in the assay estimated nucleated cell counts. Measured with immunoSEQ multiplex PCR; TCRdb has only the in-frame clones, and not every one. That table is the source of V, J and clone size, and D and trimming were worked out from the DNA. The sample includes approximately 240,000 clones, 80% to 85% seen only once; the top ten take around 5.5%. The genes are TRBV5-1 and TRBJ2-7; 7 bases align to TRBD2. Sequencing was carried out using peripheral blood. The sequence was collected from an older woman who had recovered from COVID-19. CDR3 loop: CASGLGGVSYEQYF. CDR3 sequence (DNA): TGCGCCAGCGGCCTTGGGGGGGTCTCCTACGAGCAGTACTTC.